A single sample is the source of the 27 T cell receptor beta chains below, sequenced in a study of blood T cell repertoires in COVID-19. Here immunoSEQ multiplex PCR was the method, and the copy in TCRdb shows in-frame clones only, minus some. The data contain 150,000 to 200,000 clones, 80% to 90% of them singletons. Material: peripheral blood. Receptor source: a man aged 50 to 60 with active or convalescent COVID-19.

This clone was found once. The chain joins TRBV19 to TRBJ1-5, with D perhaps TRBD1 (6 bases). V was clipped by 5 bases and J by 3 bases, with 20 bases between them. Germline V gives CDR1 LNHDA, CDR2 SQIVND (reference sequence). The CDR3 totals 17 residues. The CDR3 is CASSGRQASPSNQPQHF. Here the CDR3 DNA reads TGTGCCAGTAGTGGAAGACAGGCTAGCCCTTCCAATCAGCCCCAGCATTTT.

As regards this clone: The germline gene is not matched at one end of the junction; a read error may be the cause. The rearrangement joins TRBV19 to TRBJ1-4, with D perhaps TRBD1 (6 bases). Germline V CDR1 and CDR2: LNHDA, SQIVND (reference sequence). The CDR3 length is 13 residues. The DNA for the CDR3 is TGTGCTAGTAGCGCCAGGGGCAGGGAAAAACTGTTTTTT. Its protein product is CASSARGREKLFF.

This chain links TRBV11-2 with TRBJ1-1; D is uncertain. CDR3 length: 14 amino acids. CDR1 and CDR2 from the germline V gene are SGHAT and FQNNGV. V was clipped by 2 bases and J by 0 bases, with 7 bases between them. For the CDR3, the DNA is TGTGCCAGCAGCTTATTTGTTATGAACACTGAAGCTTTCTTT. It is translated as CASSLFVMNTEAFF.

CDR3 residues: CASSYRTGGESAPLHF. As DNA, the CDR3 is TGTGCCAGCAGTTACCGGACAGGGGGCGAGTCTGCACCCCTCCACTTT. The V gene is TRBV6-5, the J gene TRBJ1-6; 11 bases match TRBD1. This CDR3 contains 16 residues. With V trimmed by 2 bases and J by 11 bases, 8 bases remained unmatched. Germline-derived CDR1 and CDR2 are MNHEY and SVGAGI.

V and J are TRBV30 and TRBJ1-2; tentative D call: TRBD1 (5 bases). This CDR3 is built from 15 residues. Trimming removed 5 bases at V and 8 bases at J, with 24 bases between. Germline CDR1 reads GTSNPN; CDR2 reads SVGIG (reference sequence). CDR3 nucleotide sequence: TGTGCCTGGGACACCAAAAGGGACTCTAAGAGCGGCTACACCTTC. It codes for CAWDTKRDSKSGYTF.

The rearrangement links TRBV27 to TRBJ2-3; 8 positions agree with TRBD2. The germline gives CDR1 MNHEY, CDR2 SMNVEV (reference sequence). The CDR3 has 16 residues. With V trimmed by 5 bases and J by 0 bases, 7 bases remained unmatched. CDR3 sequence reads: CASSREGWGSTDTQYF. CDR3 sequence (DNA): TGTGCCAGCAGTCGGGAGGGTTGGGGTAGCACAGATACGCAGTATTTT.

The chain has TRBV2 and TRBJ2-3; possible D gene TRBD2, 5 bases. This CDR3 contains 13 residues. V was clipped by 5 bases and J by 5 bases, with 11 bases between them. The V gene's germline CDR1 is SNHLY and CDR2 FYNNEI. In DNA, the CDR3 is TGTGCCAGCAGTCCTCTAGCTCGAGATACGCAGTATTTT. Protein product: CASSPLARDTQYF.

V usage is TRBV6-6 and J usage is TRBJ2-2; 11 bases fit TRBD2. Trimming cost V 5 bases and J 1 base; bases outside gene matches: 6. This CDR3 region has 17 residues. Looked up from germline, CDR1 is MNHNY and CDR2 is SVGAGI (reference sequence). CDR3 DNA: TGTGCCAGCAGTCCCAGCGGACTAGCGGGGAACACCGGGGAGCTGTTTTTT. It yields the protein CASSPSGLAGNTGELFF.

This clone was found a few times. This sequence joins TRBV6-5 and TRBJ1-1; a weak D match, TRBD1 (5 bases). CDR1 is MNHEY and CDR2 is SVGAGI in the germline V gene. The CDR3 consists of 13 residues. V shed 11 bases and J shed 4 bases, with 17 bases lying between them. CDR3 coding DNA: TGTGCCGGACAAAGGTCGGAAGGCACTGAAGCTTTCTTT. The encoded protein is CAGQRSEGTEAFF.

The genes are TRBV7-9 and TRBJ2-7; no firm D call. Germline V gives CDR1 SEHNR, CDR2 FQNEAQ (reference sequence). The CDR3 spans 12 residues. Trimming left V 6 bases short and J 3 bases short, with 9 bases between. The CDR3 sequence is CASSSLGYEQYF. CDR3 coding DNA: TGTGCCAGCAGTTCCCTCGGCTACGAGCAGTACTTC.

The CDR3 DNA is TGCAGCGCCAGGACAGGGGGCTACGAGCAGTACTTC. Amino acid sequence: CSARTGGYEQYF. The chain uses TRBV29-1 and TRBJ2-7; TRBD1 aligns across 10 bases. The CDR3 is 12 amino acids. The V segment lost 7 bases and the J segment 3 bases; nucleotides outside the gene matches: 3. Germline values: CDR1 SQVTM, CDR2 ANQGSEA.

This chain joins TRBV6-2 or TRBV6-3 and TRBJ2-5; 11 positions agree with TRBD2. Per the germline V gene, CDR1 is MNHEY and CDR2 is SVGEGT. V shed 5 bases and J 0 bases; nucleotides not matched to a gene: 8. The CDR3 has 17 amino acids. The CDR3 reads CASSTGTSGWYQETQYF. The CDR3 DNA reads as TGTGCCAGCAGTACCGGGACTAGCGGCTGGTACCAAGAGACCCAGTACTTC.

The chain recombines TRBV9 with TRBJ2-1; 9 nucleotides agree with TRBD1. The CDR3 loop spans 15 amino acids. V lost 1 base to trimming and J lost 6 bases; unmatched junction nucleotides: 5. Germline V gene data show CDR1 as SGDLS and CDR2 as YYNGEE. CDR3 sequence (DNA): TGTGCCAGCAGCGTAAGGGACAGGGTAGCCAATGAGCAGTTCTTC. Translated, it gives CASSVRDRVANEQFF.

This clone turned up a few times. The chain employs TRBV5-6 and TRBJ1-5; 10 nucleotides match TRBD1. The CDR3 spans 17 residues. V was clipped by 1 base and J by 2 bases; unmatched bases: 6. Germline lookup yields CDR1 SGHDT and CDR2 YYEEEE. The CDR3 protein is CASSLSVGTGGNQPQHF. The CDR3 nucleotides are TGTGCCAGCAGCTTGAGTGTCGGGACAGGGGGCAATCAGCCCCAGCATTTT.

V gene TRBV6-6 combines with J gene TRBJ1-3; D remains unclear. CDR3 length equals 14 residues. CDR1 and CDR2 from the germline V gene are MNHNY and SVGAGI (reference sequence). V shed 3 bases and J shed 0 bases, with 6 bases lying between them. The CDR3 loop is CASSYESSGNTIYF. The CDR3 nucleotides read TGTGCCAGCAGTTATGAGAGCTCTGGAAACACCATATATTTT.

The CDR3 DNA reads TGCGCCAGCAGCCAGGAACGGATGGGACTAGCGGGAGGGCCCTTAGATACGCAGTATTTT. Translating gives CASSQERMGLAGGPLDTQYF. The V and J genes are TRBV4-1 and TRBJ2-3, with TRBD2 matching 16 bases. V lost 3 bases and J lost 5; bases outside the gene matches: 14. Germline V gene sequence: CDR1 MGHRA, CDR2 YSYEKL. The CDR3 contains 20 residues.

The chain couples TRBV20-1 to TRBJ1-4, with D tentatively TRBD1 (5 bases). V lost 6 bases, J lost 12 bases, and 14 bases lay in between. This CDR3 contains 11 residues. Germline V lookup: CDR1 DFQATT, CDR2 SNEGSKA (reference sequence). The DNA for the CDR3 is TGCAGTGCCCCAGACAGCTATCAACTGTTTTTT. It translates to CSAPDSYQLFF.

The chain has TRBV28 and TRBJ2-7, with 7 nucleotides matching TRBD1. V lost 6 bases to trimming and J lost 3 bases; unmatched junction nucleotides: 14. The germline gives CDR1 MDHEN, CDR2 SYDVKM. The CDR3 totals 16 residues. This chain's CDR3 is CASSSPRGGRGYEQYF. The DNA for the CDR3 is TGTGCCAGCAGCTCCCCGCGAGGGGGCAGGGGCTACGAGCAGTACTTC.

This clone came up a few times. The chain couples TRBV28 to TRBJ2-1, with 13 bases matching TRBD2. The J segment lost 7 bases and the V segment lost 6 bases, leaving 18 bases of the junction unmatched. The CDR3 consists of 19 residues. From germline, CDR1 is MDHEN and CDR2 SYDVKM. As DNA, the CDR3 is TGTGCCAGCAGCCAACTAGCGGGAGGGCCTGGAGGGAAGATAAATGAGCAGTTCTTC. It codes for CASSQLAGGPGGKINEQFF.

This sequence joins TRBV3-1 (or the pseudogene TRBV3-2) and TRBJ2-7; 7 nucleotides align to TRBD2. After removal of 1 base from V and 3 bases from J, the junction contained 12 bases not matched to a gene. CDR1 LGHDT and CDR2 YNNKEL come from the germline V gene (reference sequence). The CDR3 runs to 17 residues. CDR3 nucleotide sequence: TGTGCCAGCAGCCAAGTTAAGGTCAGCGGGATCCTCTACGAGCAGTACTTC. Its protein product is CASSQVKVSGILYEQYF.

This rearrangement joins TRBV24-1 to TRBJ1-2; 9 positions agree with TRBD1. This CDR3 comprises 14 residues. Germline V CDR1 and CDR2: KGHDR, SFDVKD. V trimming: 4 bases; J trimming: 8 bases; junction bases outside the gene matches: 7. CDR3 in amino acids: CATSENRGPEGYTF. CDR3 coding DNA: TGTGCCACCAGTGAGAACAGGGGGCCTGAGGGCTACACCTTC.

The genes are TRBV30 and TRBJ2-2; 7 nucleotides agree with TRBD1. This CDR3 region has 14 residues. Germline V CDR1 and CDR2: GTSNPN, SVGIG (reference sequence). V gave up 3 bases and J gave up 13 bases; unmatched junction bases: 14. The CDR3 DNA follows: TGTGCCTGGAGCGAGGGGGCAGGGCATGGGCGGCTGTTTTTT. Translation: CAWSEGAGHGRLFF.

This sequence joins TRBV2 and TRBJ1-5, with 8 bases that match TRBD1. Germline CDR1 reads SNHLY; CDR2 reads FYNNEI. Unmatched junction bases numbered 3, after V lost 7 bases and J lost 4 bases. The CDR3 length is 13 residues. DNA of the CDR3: TGTGCCAGCAAACGACAGGGGAATCAGCCCCAGCATTTT. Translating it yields CASKRQGNQPQHF.

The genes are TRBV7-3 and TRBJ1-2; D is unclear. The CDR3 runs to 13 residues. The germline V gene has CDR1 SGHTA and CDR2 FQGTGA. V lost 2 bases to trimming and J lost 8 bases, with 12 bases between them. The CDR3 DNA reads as TGTGCCAGCAGCTTATGGGAGAAGGAGGGCTACACCTTC. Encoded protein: CASSLWEKEGYTF.

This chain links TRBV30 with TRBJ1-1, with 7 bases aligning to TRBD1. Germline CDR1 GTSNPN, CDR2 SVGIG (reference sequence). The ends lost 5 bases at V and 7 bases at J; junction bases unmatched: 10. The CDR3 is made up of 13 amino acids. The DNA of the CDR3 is TGTGCCTGGGTCAGGGGGACGGCTAATGAAGCTTTCTTT. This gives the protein CAWVRGTANEAFF. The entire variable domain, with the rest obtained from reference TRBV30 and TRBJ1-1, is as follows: SQTIHQWPATLVQPVGSPLSLECTVEGTSNPNLYWYRQAAGRGLQLLFYSVGIGQISSEVPQNLSASRPQDRQFILSSKKLLLSDSGFYLCAWVRGTANEAFFGQGTRLTVV.

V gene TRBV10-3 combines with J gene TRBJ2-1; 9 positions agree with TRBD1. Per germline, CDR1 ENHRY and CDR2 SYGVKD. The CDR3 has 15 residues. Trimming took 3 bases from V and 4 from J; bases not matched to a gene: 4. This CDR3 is CAISETGGMYNEQFF. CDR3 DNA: TGTGCCATCAGTGAAACAGGGGGCATGTACAATGAGCAGTTCTTC.

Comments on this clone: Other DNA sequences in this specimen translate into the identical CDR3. CDR3 DNA sequence: TGTGCCTGGAGTGGGGCGGGAGTCTCCTACAATGAGCAGTTCTTC. Its translation: CAWSGAGVSYNEQFF. The rearrangement links TRBV30 to TRBJ2-1; 7 positions match TRBD2. The ends lost 1 base at V and 0 bases at J; junction bases unmatched: 3. Germline V gives CDR1 GTSNPN, CDR2 SVGIG (reference sequence). The CDR3 sequence is 15 residues long.